The source of this T cell receptor beta chain is a study of Ad26.COV2.S vaccination and SARS-CoV-2 variants. Study summary: Once or twice, 56 days apart, Ad26.COV2.S was delivered intramuscularly.

The CDR3 has 13 amino acids. Trimming left V 4 bases short and J 3 bases short, with 9 bases between. Looked up from germline, CDR1 is SQVTM and CDR2 is ANQGSEA. Of note for this clone: Its antigen is not known.

Treatment specified: some 20 received Ad26.COV2.S at low or high dose, single or two shots; 5 received placebo; per-sample allocation not given. Specimen acquisition occurred on day 63 following the initial vaccine or placebo injection. Overall study findings and caveats: With respect to non-spike TCR breadth, vaccine and placebo recipients were similar. Possibly, TCR breadth and depth analyses underestimated total T cell responses.

TCRdb's table, derived via immunoSEQ multiplex PCR, lists solely in-frame clones and lacks some. This sample has 400,000 to 500,000 clones, with 89% found just once. This TCR derives from a person between 18 and 60 years old who received the Ad26.COV2.S COVID-19 vaccine or a placebo. Specimen: peripheral blood, collected in a trial of Ad26.COV2.S vaccine versus placebo. The rearrangement links TRBV29-1 to TRBJ1-4; D gene uncertain. This CDR3 is CSVGPDSNEKLFF. The CDR3 bases are TGCAGCGTTGGGCCGGATTCTAATGAAAAACTGTTTTTT. Supplemented by reference TRBV29-1 and TRBJ1-4, the full variable domain reads SAVISQKPSRDICQRGTSLTIQCQVDSQVTMMFWYRQQPGQSLTLIATANQGSEATYESGFVIDKFPISRPNLTFSTLTVSNMSPEDSSIYLCSVGPDSNEKLFFGSGTQLSVL.